This T cell receptor (beta chain) is from a study of OX40 agonist ivuxolimab in advanced cancers. The overall study: Patients were given ivuxolimab, an antibody that agonizes OX40 (CD134).

Germline loops: CDR1 MGHDK, CDR2 SYGVNS. V was shortened by 6 bases and J by 5 bases, with 11 bases between the two germline ends. This CDR3 spans 14 amino acids. The repertoire was sequenced with immunoSEQ multiplex PCR; TCRdb's copy has only in-frame clones and lacks some. The data show 30,000 to 40,000 clones, less than 90% seen once. This clone was picked up a small number of times. This material consisted of CD4+ or CD8+ T cells sorted from blood, taken in a trial of the OX40 agonist ivuxolimab. The receptor's source is an adult with an advanced solid tumor such as melanoma, head and neck, liver or kidney cancer. The gene calls are TRBV25-1 and TRBJ1-6; tentative D call: TRBD1 (6 bases). The CDR3 sequence is CASRNRVDNSPLHF. In nucleotides, the CDR3 is TGTGCCAGCAGGAACAGGGTTGATAATTCACCCCTCCACTTT.